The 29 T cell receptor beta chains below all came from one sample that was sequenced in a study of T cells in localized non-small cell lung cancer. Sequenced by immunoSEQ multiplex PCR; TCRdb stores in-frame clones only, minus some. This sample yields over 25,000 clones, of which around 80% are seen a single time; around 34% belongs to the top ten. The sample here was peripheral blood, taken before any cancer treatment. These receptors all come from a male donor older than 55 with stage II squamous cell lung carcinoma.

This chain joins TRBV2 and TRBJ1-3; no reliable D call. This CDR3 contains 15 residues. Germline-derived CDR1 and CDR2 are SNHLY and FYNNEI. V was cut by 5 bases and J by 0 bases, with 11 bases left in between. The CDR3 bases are TGTGCCAGCAGTTCCCGAGTAGGCTCTGGAAACACCATATATTTT. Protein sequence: CASSSRVGSGNTIYF.

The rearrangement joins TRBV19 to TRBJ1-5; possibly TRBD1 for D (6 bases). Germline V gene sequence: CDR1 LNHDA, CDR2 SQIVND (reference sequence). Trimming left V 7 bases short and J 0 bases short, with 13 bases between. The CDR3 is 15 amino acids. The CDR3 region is CASKQGQYSNQPQHF. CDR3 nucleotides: TGTGCCAGTAAGCAGGGGCAATATAGCAATCAGCCCCAGCATTTT.

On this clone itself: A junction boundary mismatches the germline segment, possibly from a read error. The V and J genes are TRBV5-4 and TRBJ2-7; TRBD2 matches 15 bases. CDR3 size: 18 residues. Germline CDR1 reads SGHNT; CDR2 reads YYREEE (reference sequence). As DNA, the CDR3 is TGTGCCAGCAGCTTGTCCTCAGGAAGGGGGACTAGCGGGGGGACCACCCGTTTC. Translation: CASSLSSGRGTSGGTTRF.

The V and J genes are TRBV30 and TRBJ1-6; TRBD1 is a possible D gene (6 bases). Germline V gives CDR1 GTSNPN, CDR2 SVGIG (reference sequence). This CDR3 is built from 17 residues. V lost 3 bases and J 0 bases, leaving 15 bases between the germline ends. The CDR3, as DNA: TGTGCCTGGAGAGCCTACGACAGGAGCTCCTATAATTCACCCCTCCACTTT. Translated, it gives CAWRAYDRSSYNSPLHF.

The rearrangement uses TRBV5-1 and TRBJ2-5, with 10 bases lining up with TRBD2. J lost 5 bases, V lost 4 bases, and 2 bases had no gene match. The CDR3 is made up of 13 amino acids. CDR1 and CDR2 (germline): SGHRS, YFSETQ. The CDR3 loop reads CASSPSGSETQYF. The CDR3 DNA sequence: TGCGCCAGCAGCCCTAGCGGGAGCGAGACCCAGTACTTC.

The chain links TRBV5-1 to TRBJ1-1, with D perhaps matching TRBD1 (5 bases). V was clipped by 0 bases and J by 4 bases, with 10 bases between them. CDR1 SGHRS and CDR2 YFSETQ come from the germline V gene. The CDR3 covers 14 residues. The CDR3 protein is CASSLAGFGTEAFF. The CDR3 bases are TGCGCCAGCAGCTTGGCAGGGTTTGGCACTGAAGCTTTCTTT.

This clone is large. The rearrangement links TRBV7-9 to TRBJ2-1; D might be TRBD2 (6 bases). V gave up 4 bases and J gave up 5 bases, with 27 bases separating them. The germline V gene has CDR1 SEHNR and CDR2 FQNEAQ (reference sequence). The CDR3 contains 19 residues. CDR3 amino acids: CASSSKWGSGTSSDNEQFF. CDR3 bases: TGTGCCAGCAGCTCTAAGTGGGGTTCCGGAACTAGCTCTGACAATGAGCAGTTCTTC.

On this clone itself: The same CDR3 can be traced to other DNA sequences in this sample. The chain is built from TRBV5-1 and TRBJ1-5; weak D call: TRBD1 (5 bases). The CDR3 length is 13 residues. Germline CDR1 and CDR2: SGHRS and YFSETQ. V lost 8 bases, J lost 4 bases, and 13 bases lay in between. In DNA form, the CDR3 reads TGCGCCAGTAGCCTGGGACCAAATCAGCCCCAGCATTTT. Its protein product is CASSLGPNQPQHF.

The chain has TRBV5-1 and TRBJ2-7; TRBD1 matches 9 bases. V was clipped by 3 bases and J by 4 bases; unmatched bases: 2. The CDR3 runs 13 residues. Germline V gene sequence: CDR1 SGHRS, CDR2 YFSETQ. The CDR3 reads CASSWGTGYEQYF. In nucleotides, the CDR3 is TGCGCCAGCAGCTGGGGGACAGGGTACGAGCAGTACTTC.

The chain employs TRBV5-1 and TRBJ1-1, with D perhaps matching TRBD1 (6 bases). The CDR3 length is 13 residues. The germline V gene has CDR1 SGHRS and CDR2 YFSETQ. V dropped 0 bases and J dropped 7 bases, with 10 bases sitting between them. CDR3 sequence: CASSLVQGGEAFF. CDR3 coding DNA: TGCGCCAGCAGCTTGGTACAGGGAGGTGAAGCTTTCTTT.

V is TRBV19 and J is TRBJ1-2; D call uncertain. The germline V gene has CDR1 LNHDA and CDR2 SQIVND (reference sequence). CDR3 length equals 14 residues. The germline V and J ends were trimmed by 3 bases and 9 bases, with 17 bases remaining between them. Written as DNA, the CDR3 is TGTGCCAGTAGTATGGGCAGCCTAGCCAACAGCTACACCTTC. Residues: CASSMGSLANSYTF.

The CDR3 DNA reads TGTGCCAGTCGGACTAGCGGACGCAATGAGCAGTTCTTC. Its translation: CASRTSGRNEQFF. This chain joins TRBV11-2 and TRBJ2-1; 10 nucleotides agree with TRBD2. The CDR3 consists of 13 residues. With 9 bases clipped from V and 6 bases from J, the junction kept 5 bases outside the gene matches. Germline lookup yields CDR1 SGHAT and CDR2 FQNNGV. Looking up the rest from reference TRBV11-2 and TRBJ2-1 gives the full variable domain: EAGVAQSPRYKIIEKRQSVAFWCNPISGHATLYWYQQILGQGPKLLIQFQNNGVVDDSQLPKDRFSAERLKGVDSTLKIQPAKLEDSAVYLCASRTSGRNEQFFGPGTRLTVL.

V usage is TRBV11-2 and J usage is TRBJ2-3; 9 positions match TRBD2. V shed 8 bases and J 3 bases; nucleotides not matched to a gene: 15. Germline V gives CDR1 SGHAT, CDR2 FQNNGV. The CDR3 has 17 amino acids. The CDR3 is CASSKTGAGGRTDTQYF. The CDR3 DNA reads TGTGCCAGCTCGAAGACCGGAGCGGGAGGAAGGACAGATACGCAGTATTTT.

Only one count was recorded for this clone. CDR3 amino acids: CASSMGSKDTQYF. CDR3 sequence (DNA): TGTGCCAGTAGTATGGGCTCAAAAGATACGCAGTATTTT. The chain has TRBV19 and TRBJ2-3; D gene unclear. Germline V gives CDR1 LNHDA, CDR2 SQIVND (reference sequence). The CDR3 is 13 amino acids. V lost 3 bases and J lost 5, with 9 bases in between.

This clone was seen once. CDR3 amino acids: CASSSQTGSSYGYTF. In DNA, the CDR3 is TGTGCCAGCAGTTCCCAGACAGGGAGTAGCTATGGCTACACCTTC. The genes are TRBV6-5 and TRBJ1-2, with 7 bases aligning to TRBD1. After removal of 4 bases from V and 4 bases from J, the junction contained 9 bases not matched to a gene. Looked up from germline, CDR1 is MNHEY and CDR2 is SVGAGI. The CDR3 length is 15 residues.

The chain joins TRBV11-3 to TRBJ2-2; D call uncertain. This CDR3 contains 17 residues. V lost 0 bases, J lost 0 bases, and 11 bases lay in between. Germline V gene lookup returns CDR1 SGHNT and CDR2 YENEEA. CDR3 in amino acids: CASSLDPKTANTGELFF. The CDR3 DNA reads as TGTGCCAGCAGCTTAGATCCAAAGACGGCGAACACCGGGGAGCTGTTTTTT.

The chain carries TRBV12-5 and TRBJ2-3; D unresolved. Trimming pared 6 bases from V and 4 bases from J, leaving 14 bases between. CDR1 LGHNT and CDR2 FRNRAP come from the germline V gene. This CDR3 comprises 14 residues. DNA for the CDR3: TGTGCTAGTGGCGTAAGTCTTTTCCCAGATACGCAGTATTTT. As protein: CASGVSLFPDTQYF.

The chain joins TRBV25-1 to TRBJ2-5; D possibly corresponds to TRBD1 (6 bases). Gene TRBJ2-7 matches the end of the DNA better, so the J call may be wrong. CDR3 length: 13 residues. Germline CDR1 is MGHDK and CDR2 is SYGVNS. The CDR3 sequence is CASSGRTVYEQYF. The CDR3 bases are TGTGCCAGCAGTGGACGGACAGTCTACGAGCAGTACTTC.

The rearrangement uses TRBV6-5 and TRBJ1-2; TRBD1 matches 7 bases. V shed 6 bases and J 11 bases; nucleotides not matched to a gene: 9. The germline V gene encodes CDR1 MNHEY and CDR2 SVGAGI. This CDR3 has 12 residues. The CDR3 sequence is CASSPGTEVYTF. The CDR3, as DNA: TGTGCCAGCAGCCCCGGGACAGAAGTTTACACCTTC.

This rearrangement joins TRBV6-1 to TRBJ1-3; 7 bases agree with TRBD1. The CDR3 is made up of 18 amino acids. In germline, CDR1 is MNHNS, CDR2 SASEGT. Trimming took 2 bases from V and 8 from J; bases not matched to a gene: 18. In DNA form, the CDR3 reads TGTGCCAGCAGTGAATATGGACGCGACAGGGACTACACGGACACCATATATTTT. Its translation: CASSEYGRDRDYTDTIYF.

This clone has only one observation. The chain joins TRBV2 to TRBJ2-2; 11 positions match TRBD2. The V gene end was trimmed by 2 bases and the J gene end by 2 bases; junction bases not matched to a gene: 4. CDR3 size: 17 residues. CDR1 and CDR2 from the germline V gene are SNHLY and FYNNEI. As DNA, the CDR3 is TGTGCCAGCAGTGAACTAGCGGGAGGATACAACACCGGGGAGCTGTTTTTT. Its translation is CASSELAGGYNTGELFF.

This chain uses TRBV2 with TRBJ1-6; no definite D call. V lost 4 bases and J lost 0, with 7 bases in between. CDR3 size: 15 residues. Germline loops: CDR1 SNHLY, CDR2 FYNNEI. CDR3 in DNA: TGTGCCAGCAGTGTAAGGGACTCCTATAATTCACCCCTCCACTTT. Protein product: CASSVRDSYNSPLHF.

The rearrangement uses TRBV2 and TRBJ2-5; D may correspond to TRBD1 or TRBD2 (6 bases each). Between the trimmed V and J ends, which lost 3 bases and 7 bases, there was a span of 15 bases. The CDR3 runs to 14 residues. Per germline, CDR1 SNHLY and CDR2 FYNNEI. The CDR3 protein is CASSDGHREATQYF. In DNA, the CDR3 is TGTGCCAGCAGTGACGGGCACAGGGAGGCGACCCAGTACTTC.

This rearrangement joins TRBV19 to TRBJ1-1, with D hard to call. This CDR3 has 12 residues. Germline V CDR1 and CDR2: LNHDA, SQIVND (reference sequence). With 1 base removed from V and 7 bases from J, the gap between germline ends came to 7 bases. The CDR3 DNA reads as TGTGCCAGTAGTATAGGGGCGGGTGAAGCTTTCTTT. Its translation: CASSIGAGEAFF.

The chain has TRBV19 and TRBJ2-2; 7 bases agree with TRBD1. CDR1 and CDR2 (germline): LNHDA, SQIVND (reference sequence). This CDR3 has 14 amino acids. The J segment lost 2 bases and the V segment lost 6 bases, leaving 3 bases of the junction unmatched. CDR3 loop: CASSRQGNTGELFF. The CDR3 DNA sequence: TGTGCCAGTAGCCGACAGGGTAACACCGGGGAGCTGTTTTTT.

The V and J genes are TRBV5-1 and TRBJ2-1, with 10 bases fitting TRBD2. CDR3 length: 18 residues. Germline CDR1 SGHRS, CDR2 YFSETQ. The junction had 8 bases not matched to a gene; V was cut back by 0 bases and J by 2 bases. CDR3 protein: CASSLDGSGLAAYNEQFF. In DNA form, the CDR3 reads TGCGCCAGCAGCTTGGATGGTTCTGGACTAGCGGCCTACAATGAGCAGTTCTTC.

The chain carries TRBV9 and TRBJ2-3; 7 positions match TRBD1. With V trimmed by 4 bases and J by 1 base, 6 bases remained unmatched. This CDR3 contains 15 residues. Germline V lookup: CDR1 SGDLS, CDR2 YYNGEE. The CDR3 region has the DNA TGTGCCAGCAGCTCCCGACAGGGAGGCACAGATACGCAGTATTTT. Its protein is CASSSRQGGTDTQYF.

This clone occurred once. The CDR3 DNA sequence: TGTGCCAGCAGCCCCAGCCGGGGGGCTTTCTTT. Protein: CASSPSRGAFF. The chain carries TRBV6-6 and TRBJ1-1; TRBD1 is a possible D gene (5 bases). Trimming shortened V by 6 bases and J by 11 bases, and 13 bases separated the two germline ends. Germline CDR1 MNHNY, CDR2 SVGAGI (reference sequence). The CDR3 covers 11 residues.

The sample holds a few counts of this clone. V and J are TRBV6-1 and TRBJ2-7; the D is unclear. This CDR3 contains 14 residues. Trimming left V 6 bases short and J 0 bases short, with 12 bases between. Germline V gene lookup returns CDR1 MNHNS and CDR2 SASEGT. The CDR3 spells CASRDRLGSYEQYF. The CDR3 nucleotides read TGTGCCAGCAGGGATCGGTTAGGCTCCTACGAGCAGTACTTC.